This note documents a single TCR beta chain sequence. Its target is not known. These data belong to a study of T cell repertoires in cytomegalovirus infection. Study as a whole: Matching HLA type, along with CMV infection, was indicated by public TCR beta signatures. General study findings and limits: Clonotypes of TCR beta that were HLA-C-restricted and CMV-specific dominated the ex vivo response. Carriage of CMV together with the relevant HLA was identifiable through cumulative public TCR beta family frequency.

TCRdb re-called the reads with MiXCR, one entry per CDR3 protein. The sample includes around 450,000 distinct CDR3 sequences, roughly 30% seen only once; the top ten take roughly 15%. The CDR3 runs 14 residues. Germline CDR1 is SGHKS and CDR2 is YYEKEE (reference sequence). The V end was cut by 1 base, the J end by 3 bases, with 11 bases between. Sequencing was done on a sample of PBMCs. This sequence originates from a human donor in good health (CMV status not recorded). Some clones in this sample may be carry-over from other donors' samples. This chain joins TRBV5-5 and TRBJ2-7; D is tentatively TRBD1 or TRBD2 (5 bases each). The CDR3 DNA reads TGTGCCAGCAGCTTGCAGGGAGAGGGCTACGAGCAGTACTTC. This encodes CASSLQGEGYEQYF.